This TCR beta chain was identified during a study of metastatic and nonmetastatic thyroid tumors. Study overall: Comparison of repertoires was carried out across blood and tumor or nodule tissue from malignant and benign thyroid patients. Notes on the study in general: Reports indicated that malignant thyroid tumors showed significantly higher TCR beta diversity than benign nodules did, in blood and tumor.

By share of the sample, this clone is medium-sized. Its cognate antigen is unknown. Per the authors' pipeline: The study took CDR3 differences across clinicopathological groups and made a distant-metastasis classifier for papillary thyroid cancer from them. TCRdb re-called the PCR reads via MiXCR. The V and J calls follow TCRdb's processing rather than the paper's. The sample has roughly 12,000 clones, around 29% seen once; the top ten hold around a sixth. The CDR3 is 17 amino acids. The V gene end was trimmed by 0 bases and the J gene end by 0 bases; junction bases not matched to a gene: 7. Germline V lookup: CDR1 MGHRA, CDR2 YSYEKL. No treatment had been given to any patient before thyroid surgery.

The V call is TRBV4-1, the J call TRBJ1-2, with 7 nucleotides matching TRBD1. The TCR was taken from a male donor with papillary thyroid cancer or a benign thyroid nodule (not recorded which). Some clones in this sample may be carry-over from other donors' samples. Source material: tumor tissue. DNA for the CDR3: TGCGCCAGCAGCCAAGATGGCGGGGACAGCGCTAACTATGGCTACACCTTC. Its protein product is CASSQDGGDSANYGYTF.